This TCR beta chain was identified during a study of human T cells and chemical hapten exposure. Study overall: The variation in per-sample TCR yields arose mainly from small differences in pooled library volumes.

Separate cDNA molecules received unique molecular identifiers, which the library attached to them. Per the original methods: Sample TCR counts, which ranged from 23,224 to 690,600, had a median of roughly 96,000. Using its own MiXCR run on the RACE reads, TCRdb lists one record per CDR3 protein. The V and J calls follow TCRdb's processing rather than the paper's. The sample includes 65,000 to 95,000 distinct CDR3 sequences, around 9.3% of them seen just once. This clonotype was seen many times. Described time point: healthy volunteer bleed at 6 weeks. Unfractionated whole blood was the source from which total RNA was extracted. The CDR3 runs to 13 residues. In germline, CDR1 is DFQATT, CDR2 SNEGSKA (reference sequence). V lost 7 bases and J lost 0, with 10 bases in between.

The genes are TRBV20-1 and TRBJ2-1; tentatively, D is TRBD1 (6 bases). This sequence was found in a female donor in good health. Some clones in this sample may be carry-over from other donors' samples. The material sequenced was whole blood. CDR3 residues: CSVGQPSYNEQFF. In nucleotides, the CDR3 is TGCAGTGTTGGACAGCCCTCCTACAATGAGCAGTTCTTC.